The rows below give T cell receptor beta chains drawn from one sample of a study of siplizumab effects on memory and regulatory T cells. The table came from immunoSEQ multiplex PCR; TCRdb's copy has only in-frame clones and leaves some out. Of 100,000 to 120,000 clones listed, 85% to 95% are singletons. The sample was CD4+ T cells sorted from blood. The origin of the receptors is a human donor in good health. CDR3s include the opening cysteine and the closing phenylalanine or tryptophan. The order of the fields is V gene, J gene, D gene, clone size, CDR3 protein, CDR3 DNA. A D gene is named only where the DNA matches it firmly. The size entry is marked missing in some rows and otherwise reads once, few, many or a size class.

TRBV6-5	TRBJ2-1	TRBD2	-	CASRGTSGSPLF	TGTGCCAGCAGGGGGACTAGCGGGAGCCCCCTCTTC
TRBV5-1	TRBJ1-6	-	once	CASSHGFGNSPLHF	TGCGCCAGCAGCCATGGATTTGGTAATTCACCCCTCCACTTT
TRBV29-1	TRBJ1-5	TRBD1	once	CSVRQGGNQPQHF	TGCAGCGTTAGACAGGGGGGCAATCAGCCCCAGCATTTT
TRBV27	TRBJ2-1	-	-	CASSLPYGQFF	TGTGCCAGCAGTCTTCCTTACGGGCAGTTCTTC
TRBV7-2	TRBJ1-1	-	-	CASSLRGSGGDTEAFF	TGTGCCAGCAGCTTACGGGGTTCTGGAGGGGACACTGAAGCTTTCTTT
TRBV30	TRBJ2-7	TRBD2	-	CAWIPSLAGPYEQYF	TGTGCCTGGATCCCTTCTCTAGCGGGGCCCTACGAGCAGTACTTC
TRBV11-3	TRBJ2-7	-	-	CASSLTGGGPYEQYF	TGTGCCAGCAGCCTGACGGGCGGAGGTCCCTACGAGCAGTACTTC
TRBV29-1	TRBJ1-2	-	-	CSVGNLMNYGYTF	TGCAGCGTTGGGAACCTGATGAACTATGGCTACACCTTC
TRBV7-9	TRBJ1-2	-	-	CASSLEEGFYGYTF	TGTGCCAGCAGCTTAGAGGAGGGATTCTATGGCTACACCTTC
TRBV10-1	TRBJ1-1	TRBD1	-	CASSEKGQSNTEAFF	TGCGCCAGCAGTGAGAAGGGACAGTCAAACACTGAAGCTTTCTTT